The rows below give T cell receptor beta chains drawn from one sample of a study of cytomegalovirus exposure and HLA in healthy donors. Profiled with immunoSEQ multiplex PCR; TCRdb holds only in-frame clones, not every one. The sample lists 98,000 or so clones; about four fifths were seen once. The sequencing input was PBMCs. Every receptor here comes from a human donor in good health. Both conserved end residues are part of each CDR3. D genes are given only for firm matches. Not all rows give a size; the values are once, few, many and, for expanded clones, a class.

>.|few|11|TRBJ2-7|TRBV12-5
TGTGCTAGTCAACTTACCTACGAGCAGTACTTC
CASQLTYEQYF
>TRBD2|.|15|TRBJ2-3|TRBV2
TGTGCCGGGGGACGGGACTACACTAGCACAGATACGCAGTATTTT
CAGGRDYTSTDTQYF
>.|.|16|TRBJ1-1|TRBV19
TGTGCCAGTAGTCTCCGCCCGGGGGAGTCTTCTACTGAAGCTTTCTTT
CASSLRPGESSTEAFF
>.|.|13|TRBJ1-5|TRBV6-1
TGTGCCAGCAGTGATCCCACAGATAAGCCCCAGCATTTT
CASSDPTDKPQHF
>.|.|12|TRBJ1-4|TRBV2
TGTGCCAGCAGTGTGGACAGCGAAAAACTGTTTTTT
CASSVDSEKLFF
>.|few|17|TRBJ1-3|TRBV4-3
TGCGCCAGCAGCCATGGGGCTGGCGTGGGGTCTGGAAACACCATATATTTT
CASSHGAGVGSGNTIYF
>.|.|13|TRBJ2-7|TRBV4-2
TGTGCCAGCAGCCAAATACTAGCCTCCGAGCAGTACTTC
CASSQILASEQYF
>TRBD2|.|16|TRBJ2-1|TRBV4-2
TGTGCCAGCAGCGAGACTAGCGGGGGGGCCCGGGGAGAGCAGTTCTTC
CASSETSGGARGEQFF
>TRBD1|.|15|TRBJ2-3|TRBV19
TGTGCCAGTAGTATCTCAGGGGGCTACACAGATACGCAGTATTTT
CASSISGGYTDTQYF
>TRBD1|.|16|TRBJ2-1|TRBV29-1
TGCAGCGTTCAAAAACACCGGGACAGGGTGGTCGATGAGCAGTTCTTC
CSVQKHRDRVVDEQFF
>.|.|15|TRBJ1-1|TRBV11-3
TGTGCCAGCAGCCTAGGTGGTAGGGGGAACACTGAAGCTTTCTTT
CASSLGGRGNTEAFF
>TRBD1|.|14|TRBJ1-1|TRBV11-2
TGTGCCAGCAGTCTAGGTTACAGGGGCCTGGAAGCTTTCTTT
CASSLGYRGLEAFF
>TRBD2|.|16|TRBJ2-3|TRBV29-1
TGCAGCGTTGCGAAAATAGCGGGGTCTAGCACAGATACGCAGTATTTT
CSVAKIAGSSTDTQYF
>.|.|13|TRBJ1-1|TRBV6-5
TGTGCCAGCAGCCGGGGACAGAACACTGAAGCTTTCTTT
CASSRGQNTEAFF
>.|.|15|TRBJ1-1|TRBV5-1
TGCGCCAGCAGCCCGAGCAGGGCTCTAAACACTGAAGCTTTCTTT
CASSPSRALNTEAFF
>TRBD2|.|14|TRBJ2-5|TRBV6-6
TGTGCCAGCAGTACTAGCGGGGGGTTAGAGACCCAGTACTTC
CASSTSGGLETQYF
>.|.|12|TRBJ2-7|TRBV6-6
TGTGCCAGCAGTTACTCTCGGTACGAGCAGTACTTC
CASSYSRYEQYF
>TRBD2|once|15|TRBJ2-3|TRBV7-9
TGTGCCAGCAGCCCTCGGGGGGGGGACACAGATACGCAGTATTTT
CASSPRGGDTDTQYF
>.|once|15|TRBJ2-3|TRBV19
TGTGCCAGTAGGCTCCAGGGGGAGGACACAGATACGCAGTATTTT
CASRLQGEDTDTQYF
>TRBD1|.|15|TRBJ2-3|TRBV2
TGTGCCAGCAGCGAAGGGACAGGGGACACAGATACGCAGTATTTT
CASSEGTGDTDTQYF
>TRBD2|.|15|TRBJ2-2|TRBV11-2
TGTGCCAGCCGCGTAGCGGGAGGGCCGACCGGGGAGCTGTTTTTT
CASRVAGGPTGELFF
>.|few|16|TRBJ1-3|TRBV2
TGTGCCAGCAGTGCTGGTAGGACACTCTCTGGAAACACCATATATTTT
CASSAGRTLSGNTIYF
>TRBD2|.|13|TRBJ2-5|TRBV11-3
TGTGCCAGCAGCCGCCGGGGGGAAGAGACCCAGTACTTC
CASSRRGEETQYF
>.|.|17|TRBJ2-7|TRBV19
TGTGCCAGTAGTATCCAGGCGTTGACGGCCTCAAGCTACGAGCAGTACTTC
CASSIQALTASSYEQYF
>.|.|13|TRBJ2-5|TRBV6-1
TGTGCCAGCAGGCTAGGAAAGGTGGAGACCCAGTACTTC
CASRLGKVETQYF
>TRBD2|.|16|TRBJ2-5|TRBV15
TGTGCCACCAGCAGAGTTGGGACTAGCGACCAAGAGACCCAGTACTTC
CATSRVGTSDQETQYF
>TRBD1|once|15|TRBJ2-7|TRBV6-6
TGTGCCAGCAGTTTTCCGGGACAGGGTATACACGAGCAGTACTTC
CASSFPGQGIHEQYF
>TRBD1|once|14|TRBJ2-2|TRBV29-1
TGCAGCGTACGACAGGGTGGGTTCACCGGGGAGCTGTTTTTT
CSVRQGGFTGELFF
>.|few|13|TRBJ1-4|TRBV5-4
TGTGCCAGCAGCTTGGGGCCTAATGAAAAACTGTTTTTT
CASSLGPNEKLFF
>.|.|16|TRBJ1-1|TRBV5-1
TGCGCCAGCAGCTTGGTAAGCCAGGAGGGGAACACTGAAGCTTTCTTT
CASSLVSQEGNTEAFF
>.|.|14|TRBJ1-1|TRBV5-1
TGCGCCAGCAGCCCAGGACAGTTCGACACTGAAGCTTTCTTT
CASSPGQFDTEAFF
>.|.|15|TRBJ1-2|TRBV4-2
TGTGCCAGCAGCCATGTGCGGACAAGACACTATGGCTACACCTTC
CASSHVRTRHYGYTF
>.|.|14|TRBJ1-1|TRBV6-6
TGTGCCAGCAATGACCCTAGGAGGGGCACTGAAGCTTTCTTT
CASNDPRRGTEAFF
>TRBD1|few|15|TRBJ1-2|TRBV19
TGTGCCAGTAGTCCCCGGGACAGGGGGCCGTATGGCTACACCTTC
CASSPRDRGPYGYTF
>.|.|14|TRBJ2-7|TRBV5-1
TGCGCCAGCAGCACCGGGCAGGGCGTCTACGAGCAGTACTTC
CASSTGQGVYEQYF
>.|.|15|TRBJ1-3|TRBV7-8
TGTGCCAGCAGCCCCTCGCGAAGAAATGGAAACACCATATATTTT
CASSPSRRNGNTIYF
>.|.|11|TRBJ1-2|TRBV5-4
TGTGCCAGCAGCTTCGAGGATGGCTACACCTTC
CASSFEDGYTF
>TRBD2|.|18|TRBJ2-3|TRBV5-6
TGTGCCAGCAGCTTGCCGAAAGCCGGAGCGGGAGGCACAGATACGCAGTATTTT
CASSLPKAGAGGTDTQYF
>.|.|15|TRBJ1-3|TRBV15
TGTGCCACCAGCAGTCAGGGGAGCTCTGGAAACACCATATATTTT
CATSSQGSSGNTIYF
>.|.|12|TRBJ2-5|TRBV29-1
TGCAGCGCCGGGGGAGTGGGAGAGACCCAGTACTTC
CSAGGVGETQYF
>TRBD2|.|17|TRBJ2-3|TRBV27
TGTGCCAGCAGTTTTGGCAGGGAGGGAAGGAGCACAGATACGCAGTATTTT
CASSFGREGRSTDTQYF
>TRBD2|.|16|TRBJ2-1|TRBV7-6
TGTGCCAGCAGCCTGGAGACTAGCGGGGGGTTAAGCGAGCAGTTCTTC
CASSLETSGGLSEQFF
>.|.|12|TRBJ1-1|TRBV7-9
TGTGCCAGCAGCTTAGCGTCGGGGGAAGCTTTCTTT
CASSLASGEAFF
>TRBD1|.|16|TRBJ2-2|TRBV6-1
TGTGCCAGCAGTGGATTGGGACAGGTGAACACCGGGGAGCTGTTTTTT
CASSGLGQVNTGELFF
>TRBD2|.|17|TRBJ2-3|TRBV4-3
TGCGCCAGCAGCCTCTCGGTCGGGGAGGGCAGCACAGATACGCAGTATTTT
CASSLSVGEGSTDTQYF
>.|.|15|TRBJ2-2|TRBV9
TGTGCCAGCAGCGTAGGCGGTAGATCCACCGGGGAGCTGTTTTTT
CASSVGGRSTGELFF
>TRBD1|few|14|TRBJ1-1|TRBV5-1
TGCGCCAGCAGCTTGACAGGGGGGGACACTGAAGCTTTCTTT
CASSLTGGDTEAFF
>TRBD1|once|14|TRBJ1-1|TRBV19
TGTGCCAGTAGATATAGTCAGGGGGTCACTGAAGCTTTCTTT
CASRYSQGVTEAFF
>TRBD1|once|14|TRBJ1-4|TRBV7-9
TGTGCCAGCAGCTTACTCGGGACAGCGTGGAAACTGTTTTTT
CASSLLGTAWKLFF
>TRBD1|.|16|TRBJ1-3|TRBV5-8
TGTGCCAGCAGCCACCGGACAGGGGTGTCTGGAAACACCATATATTTT
CASSHRTGVSGNTIYF
>TRBD2|.|18|TRBJ2-5|TRBV5-6
TGTGCCAGCAGCTTAGTAGGAGCTAGCGGGATTTTTCAAGAGACCCAGTACTTC
CASSLVGASGIFQETQYF
>.|.|16|TRBJ2-3|TRBV5-4
TGTGCCAGCAGCTCCCGAGGCCGGGGGAGCACAGATACGCAGTATTTT
CASSSRGRGSTDTQYF
>.|.|16|TRBJ1-3|TRBV12-5
TGTGCTAGTGGTTTGAGTCAGGGGATCTCTGGAAACACCATATATTTT
CASGLSQGISGNTIYF
>.|.|15|TRBJ1-2|TRBV19
TGTGCCAGTAGTACGGCCAGGGGAAGAAACTATGGCTACACCTTC
CASSTARGRNYGYTF
>.|.|13|TRBJ1-1|TRBV6-5
TGTGCCAGCAGAGACGGGCAGGGCGGTCGGGCTTTCTTT
CASRDGQGGRAFF
>.|.|14|TRBJ1-2|TRBV2
TGTGCCAGCAGTGGGACAGAAATTCGCTATGGCTACACCTTC
CASSGTEIRYGYTF
>TRBD1|.|15|TRBJ1-2|TRBV10-3
TGTGCCATCACTAGGGACAGGGACTTGACGTATGGCTACACCTTC
CAITRDRDLTYGYTF
>TRBD1|.|16|TRBJ2-2|TRBV5-4
TGTGCCAGCAGCAAAAGACAGGGAATTTTCACCGGGGAGCTGTTTTTT
CASSKRQGIFTGELFF